The text below deals with one T cell receptor beta chain. The antigen remains unidentified. Healthy bone marrow donors made up the cohort. The data belong to a study of cytomegalovirus exposure and HLA in healthy donors. Vbeta (60) and Jbeta (13) primers were used in the PCR. The assay was immunoSEQ multiplex PCR, and TCRdb's table has in-frame clones only and misses some. The sample holds around 200,000 clones, roughly three quarters seen once. Whole-study findings and limits: Researchers reported in a later analysis that a missense DCLRE1C variant was tied to TCR beta V- and J-gene trimming. Cytomegalovirus association was listed for 150 to 200 TCR beta chains.

The V and J ends lost 4 bases and 2 bases, in that order; junction bases with no gene match: 2. The germline gives CDR1 SGHTA, CDR2 FQGTGA. The CDR3 extends over 15 amino acids. The rearrangement joins TRBV7-3 to TRBJ2-1; 10 bases are shared with TRBD2. This TCR derives from a male donor in good health and CMV-seronegative. The sample consisted of PBMCs. This chain's CDR3 is CASSSAGGPYNEQFF. DNA of the CDR3: TGTGCCAGCAGCTCAGCGGGGGGGCCCTACAATGAGCAGTTCTTC.